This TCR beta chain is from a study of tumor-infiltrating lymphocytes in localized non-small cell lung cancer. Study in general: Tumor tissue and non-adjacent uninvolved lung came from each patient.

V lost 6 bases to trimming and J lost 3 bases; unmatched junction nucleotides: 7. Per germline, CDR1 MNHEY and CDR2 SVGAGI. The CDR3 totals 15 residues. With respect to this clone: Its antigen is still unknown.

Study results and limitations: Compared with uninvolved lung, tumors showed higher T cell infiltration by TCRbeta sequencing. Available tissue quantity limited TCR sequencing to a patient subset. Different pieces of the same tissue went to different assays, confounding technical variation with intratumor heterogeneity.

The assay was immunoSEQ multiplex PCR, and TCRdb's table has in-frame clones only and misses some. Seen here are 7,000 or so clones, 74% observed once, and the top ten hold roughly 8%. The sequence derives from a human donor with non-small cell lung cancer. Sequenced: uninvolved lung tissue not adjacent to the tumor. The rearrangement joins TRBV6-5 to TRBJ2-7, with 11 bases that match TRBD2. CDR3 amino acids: CASRDLAGGYYEQYF. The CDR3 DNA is TGTGCCAGCAGGGACCTAGCGGGAGGATACTACGAGCAGTACTTC.